Below are 20 T cell receptor beta chains sequenced from a single sample in a study of response to subunit inactivated influenza vaccine. Each CDR3 protein is one row after TCRdb ran MiXCR on the RT-PCR reads. The profile shows 700,000 to 900,000 distinct CDR3 sequences, about 20% of them singletons. The specimen was PBMCs from blood, collected 5 days after vaccination. These receptor sequences come from a man in his fifties or sixties who received an inactivated influenza vaccine.

This chain joins TRBV15 and TRBJ2-3; D unresolved. V shed 1 base and J shed 0 bases, with 8 bases lying between them. CDR1 is LNHNV and CDR2 is YYDKDF in the germline V gene (reference sequence). This CDR3 has 15 amino acids. The chain's CDR3 is CATSRAHTSTDTQYF. The CDR3 DNA follows: TGTGCCACCAGCAGAGCCCACACGAGCACAGATACGCAGTATTTT.

A few counts support this clonotype. The chain has TRBV7-2 and TRBJ2-1; 7 nucleotides line up with TRBD1. The CDR3 totals 15 residues. From germline, CDR1 is SGHTA and CDR2 FQGNSA. V was clipped by 10 bases and J by 4 bases; unmatched bases: 13. The CDR3 sequence: CATKLEGQPYNEQFF. In DNA, the CDR3 is TGTGCCACCAAACTTGAGGGACAGCCTTACAATGAGCAGTTCTTC.

V usage is TRBV20-1 and J usage is TRBJ1-6; D gene uncertain. V gave up 0 bases and J gave up 16 bases, with 16 bases separating them. Per germline, CDR1 DFQATT and CDR2 SNEGSKA (reference sequence). This CDR3 has 13 residues. DNA for the CDR3: TGCAGTGCTAGAGACGTGAATCCGTGGTCGCTCCACTTT. It specifies CSARDVNPWSLHF.

This clonotype occurred a few times. This chain links TRBV12-3 or TRBV12-4 with TRBJ2-3, with TRBD2 as a possible D gene (7 bases). Trimming pared 1 base from V and 2 bases from J, leaving 22 bases between. The CDR3 runs to 19 residues. CDR3 region: CASSLGGGARLIPTDTQYF. CDR3 nucleotides: TGTGCCAGCAGTTTAGGTGGGGGGGCCAGATTAATACCCACAGATACGCAGTATTTT.

The chain couples TRBV2 to TRBJ2-1; 10 nucleotides align to TRBD2. CDR3 length: 17 residues. Germline trimming cut 1 base from V and 2 bases from J; bases unmatched to any gene: 5. Germline V CDR1 and CDR2: SNHLY, FYNNEI. The CDR3 sequence: CASSEGVGLAPYNEQFF. Written as DNA, the CDR3 is TGTGCCAGCAGTGAAGGGGTGGGACTAGCGCCCTACAATGAGCAGTTCTTC. Complete variable domain (other parts from reference TRBV2 and TRBJ2-1): EPEVTQTPSHQVTQMGQEVILRCVPISNHLYFYWYRQILGQKVEFLVSFYNNEISEKSEIFDDQFSVERPDGSNFTLKIRSTKLEDSAMYFCASSEGVGLAPYNEQFFGPGTRLTVL.

There are a few counts of this clonotype. V and J are TRBV29-1 and TRBJ2-7, with D unresolved. V lost 4 bases, J lost 3 bases, and 13 bases lay in between. CDR1 and CDR2 (germline): SQVTM, ANQGSEA. This CDR3 has 13 residues. CDR3: CSVALSWGYEQYF. In nucleotides, the CDR3 is TGCAGCGTTGCCCTTTCCTGGGGCTACGAGCAGTACTTC.

The V gene is TRBV4-2, the J gene TRBJ1-3; 7 bases align to TRBD1. Germline CDR1 is LGHNA and CDR2 is YNFKEQ. V dropped 4 bases and J dropped 4; count of bases not matched to a gene: 7. CDR3 length: 15 amino acids. The CDR3 nucleotides are TGTGCCAGCAGCCGAATGACAGGGACAGGAAACACCATATATTTT. Translation: CASSRMTGTGNTIYF.

This clonotype appeared a single time. The chain combines TRBV28 with TRBJ2-3; D assignment may be TRBD1 or TRBD2 (6 bases each). The CDR3 is 14 residues long. V was clipped by 3 bases and J by 5 bases, with 12 bases between them. From germline, CDR1 is MDHEN and CDR2 SYDVKM. The CDR3 coding sequence is TGTGCCAGCAGTTTCGGGGGCACAGGAGATACGCAGTATTTT. It is translated as CASSFGGTGDTQYF.

The chain couples TRBV20-1 to TRBJ2-2; 12 positions agree with TRBD2. The J segment lost 6 bases and the V segment lost 5 bases, leaving 7 bases of the junction unmatched. Germline V gives CDR1 DFQATT, CDR2 SNEGSKA (reference sequence). This CDR3 spans 15 amino acids. The CDR3: CSAPRLAGAPGELFF. Written as DNA, the CDR3 is TGCAGTGCTCCACGACTAGCGGGAGCCCCCGGGGAGCTGTTTTTT.

The chain carries TRBV5-1 and TRBJ2-7; D is undetermined. The CDR3 length is 11 residues. Germline CDR1 is SGHRS and CDR2 is YFSETQ. With 3 bases removed from V and 6 bases from J, the gap between germline ends came to 7 bases. DNA of the CDR3: TGCGCCAGCAGCTCCCCCAGCGAGCAGTACTTC. It encodes CASSSPSEQYF.

This clonotype was detected once. The chain recombines TRBV5-1 with TRBJ2-7; the D gene is possibly TRBD1 (6 bases). The CDR3 covers 14 residues. CDR1 is SGHRS, CDR2 YFSETQ, per germline. Deletions cut 0 bases from V and 6 bases from J, with 13 bases between. The chain's CDR3 is CASSLARADSEQYF. CDR3 sequence (DNA): TGCGCCAGCAGCTTGGCCCGGGCGGACAGCGAGCAGTACTTC. Filled out from reference TRBV5-1 and TRBJ2-7, the complete variable domain reads KAGVTQTPRYLIKTRGQQVTLSCSPISGHRSVSWYQQTPGQGLQFLFEYFSETQRNKGNFPGRFSGRQFSNSRSEMNVSTLELGDSALYLCASSLARADSEQYFGPGTRLTVT.

The rearrangement joins TRBV15 to TRBJ2-5; no definite D call. The germline gives CDR1 LNHNV, CDR2 YYDKDF (reference sequence). The CDR3 is made up of 13 amino acids. V lost 1 base and J lost 1, with 4 bases in between. The CDR3 DNA follows: TGTGCCACCAGCAGAGGTTTCCAAGAGACCCAGTACTTC. Translation gives CATSRGFQETQYF.

This clonotype has a handful of counts. V and J are TRBV10-3 and TRBJ2-5; TRBD1 matches at 7 bases. The germline CDR1 and CDR2 sequences are ENHRY and SYGVKD. The CDR3 is 15 amino acids. With V trimmed by 3 bases and J by 4 bases, 8 bases remained unmatched. CDR3 region: CAISDKGTATETQYF. CDR3 coding DNA: TGTGCCATCAGTGACAAGGGGACAGCGACAGAGACCCAGTACTTC.

This clonotype has ten or more counts. The chain links TRBV6-8 to TRBJ1-5; D remains unclear. The CDR3 covers 11 residues. V was shortened by 1 base and J by 8 bases, with 3 bases between the two germline ends. Looked up from germline, CDR1 is MNHGY and CDR2 is SAAAGT. DNA for the CDR3: TGTGCCAGCAGTTACTTGGAGCCCCAGCATTTT. The encoded protein is CASSYLEPQHF.

The genes are TRBV3-1 and TRBJ2-7; D possibly corresponds to TRBD1 (6 bases). Trimming took 1 base from V and 4 from J, leaving 11 bases between them. Germline V gene data show CDR1 as LGHDT and CDR2 as YNNKEL (reference sequence). The CDR3 extends over 14 amino acids. The CDR3 nucleotides read TGTGCCAGCAGCCAAGGAGGGCAGGGGTACGAGCAGTACTTC. This codes for CASSQGGQGYEQYF.

V gene TRBV5-1 combines with J gene TRBJ1-1; 8 nucleotides line up with TRBD1. Germline CDR1 SGHRS, CDR2 YFSETQ. The CDR3 is 16 residues long. With V trimmed by 0 bases and J by 1 base, 5 bases remained unmatched. The CDR3, as DNA: TGCGCCAGCAGCTTGGGGTCCGGGACAGGGAACACTGAAGCTTTCTTT. The encoded protein is CASSLGSGTGNTEAFF.

The table lists this clonotype with a few counts. The rearrangement links TRBV4-1 to TRBJ2-1; D remains unclear. With 0 bases removed from V and 8 bases from J, the gap between germline ends came to 5 bases. The CDR3 runs 12 residues. Per the germline V gene, CDR1 is MGHRA and CDR2 is YSYEKL. DNA of the CDR3: TGCGCCAGCAGCCAAGATATTTATGAGCAGTTCTTC. Translating gives CASSQDIYEQFF.

The chain uses TRBV5-6 and TRBJ2-1; no definite D call. Germline V CDR1 and CDR2: SGHDT, YYEEEE. The CDR3 has 12 residues. The germline V and J ends were trimmed by 0 bases and 7 bases, with 5 bases remaining between them. CDR3 bases: TGTGCCAGCAGCTTGGTTCCGAATGAGCAGTTCTTC. It translates to CASSLVPNEQFF.

The chain couples TRBV14 to TRBJ2-6; D assignment may be TRBD1 or TRBD2 (5 bases each). This CDR3 has 17 amino acids. Looked up from germline, CDR1 is SGHDN and CDR2 is FVKESK. V was clipped by 4 bases and J by 2 bases, with 15 bases between them. Here the CDR3 reads CASSPTEGLTGANVLTF. The CDR3 DNA follows: TGTGCCAGCAGCCCGACAGAGGGTCTTACTGGGGCCAACGTCCTGACTTTC.

This clonotype was detected a few times. The chain couples TRBV5-1 to TRBJ2-7, with 7 bases identical to TRBD1. The CDR3 extends over 16 amino acids. V gave up 1 base and J gave up 0 bases; unmatched junction bases: 7. The germline V gene has CDR1 SGHRS and CDR2 YFSETQ. The CDR3 region is CASSLKDRESSYEQYF. Here the CDR3 DNA reads TGCGCCAGCAGCTTGAAAGACAGGGAATCCTCCTACGAGCAGTACTTC.